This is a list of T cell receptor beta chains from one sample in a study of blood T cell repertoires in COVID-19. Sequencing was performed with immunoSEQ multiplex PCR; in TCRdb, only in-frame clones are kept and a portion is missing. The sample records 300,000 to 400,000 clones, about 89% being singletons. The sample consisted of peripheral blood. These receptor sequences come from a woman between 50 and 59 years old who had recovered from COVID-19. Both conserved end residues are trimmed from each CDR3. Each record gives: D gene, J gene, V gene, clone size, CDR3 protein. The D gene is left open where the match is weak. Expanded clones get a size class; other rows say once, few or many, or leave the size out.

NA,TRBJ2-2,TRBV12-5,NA,ASGFRAGENTGELF
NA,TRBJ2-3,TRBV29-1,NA,SVDQGMADTQY
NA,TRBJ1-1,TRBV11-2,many,ASSFGQGGTEAF
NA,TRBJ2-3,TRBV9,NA,ASSVVDSGTDTQY
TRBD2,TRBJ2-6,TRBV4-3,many,ASSQQLAGASGANVLT
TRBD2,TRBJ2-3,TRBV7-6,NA,ASSLVAFGGGIQDTQY
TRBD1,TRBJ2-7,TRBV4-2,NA,ASSQRTGDPYEQY
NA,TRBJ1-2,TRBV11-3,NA,ASSLVRGYGYT
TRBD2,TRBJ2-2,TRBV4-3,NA,ASSQVPGRDTGELF
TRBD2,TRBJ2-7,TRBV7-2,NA,ASSPRGAGALTYEQY
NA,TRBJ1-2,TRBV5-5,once,ASSLATADYGYT
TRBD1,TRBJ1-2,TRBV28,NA,ASSADRDDGYT
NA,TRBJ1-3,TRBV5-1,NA,ASSLGQFSGNTIY
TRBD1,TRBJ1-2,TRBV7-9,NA,ASSDPQGTNYGYT
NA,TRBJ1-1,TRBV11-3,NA,ASSLWQGKNTEAF
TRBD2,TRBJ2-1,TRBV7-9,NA,ASSLLSGSGEQF
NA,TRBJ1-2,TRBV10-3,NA,AISERSYGYT
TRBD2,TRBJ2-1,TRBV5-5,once,ASSPIAGGPNEQF